These T cell receptor beta chains were read from a single sample in a study of blood T cell repertoires in COVID-19. Only in-frame clones appear in the TCRdb table, and some are missing; sequencing was by immunoSEQ multiplex PCR. The data contain roughly 20,000 clones, 89% of them singletons. The specimen was peripheral blood. The receptors here all came from a human donor with active COVID-19. The donor label of this sample is uncertain. CDR3s leave out the opening cysteine and the closing phenylalanine or tryptophan. A D gene is named only where the DNA matches it firmly.

NA	TRBV4-1	TRBJ2-5	ASSQRQEETQY
TRBD2	TRBV9	TRBJ2-7	ASSVGQGTTEQY
NA	TRBV20-1	TRBJ2-1	SALYGGEQF
NA	TRBV20-1	TRBJ1-2	SARSERGYT
NA	TRBV18	TRBJ1-3	ASSAGLDSGNTIY
NA	TRBV4-1	TRBJ1-2	ASSQVPTYRYT
NA	TRBV7-8	TRBJ2-7	ASSTQGLEY
TRBD1	TRBV11-1	TRBJ2-7	ASSLTGAYEQY
TRBD2	TRBV5-1	TRBJ2-1	ASSTGTSGRYSYNEQF
NA	TRBV28	TRBJ2-7	ASSEAAELYEQY
TRBD1	TRBV27	TRBJ1-2	ASRLGQGFGYT
TRBD1	TRBV5-1	TRBJ2-5	ASSRETGTETQY
TRBD2	TRBV6-2/TRBV6-3	TRBJ2-2	ASSGWTSGNGGELF
TRBD1	TRBV5-1	TRBJ2-7	ASNPQTGGKDYEQY
NA	TRBV11-3	TRBJ2-6	ASSLGESGANVLT
NA	TRBV7-3	TRBJ2-3	ASSLLSGGDRTQY
NA	TRBV7-9	TRBJ1-1	ASSHTSLNTEAF
TRBD2	TRBV4-1	TRBJ2-7	ASSRILPGLAGVLHEQY
TRBD2	TRBV6-2/TRBV6-3	TRBJ2-7	ASSYSLGLAIYEQY
NA	TRBV7-2	TRBJ2-5	ASSLNSAAGQETQY
NA	TRBV7-2	TRBJ2-7	ASSLPPGVSSYEQY
NA	TRBV6-2/TRBV6-3	TRBJ2-7	ASSLLGPLSGYEQY
TRBD1	TRBV5-1	TRBJ1-2	ASSLGTGYGYT
TRBD1	TRBV16	TRBJ1-5	ASSLSDRGNQPQH
TRBD1	TRBV27	TRBJ1-1	ASSSRGSDTEAF
NA	TRBV6-5	TRBJ1-1	ASGSSLTEAF
TRBD1	TRBV4-2	TRBJ1-1	ASSHLTGGAEAF
TRBD1	TRBV19	TRBJ1-1	ASSLWTGDVSEAF
TRBD1	TRBV3-1/TRBV3-2	TRBJ1-2	ASSRISDRAYGYT
TRBD1	TRBV11-2	TRBJ1-1	ASSFSGQATPGAF
NA	TRBV5-4	TRBJ2-5	ASSLLGHQETQY
TRBD2	TRBV3-1/TRBV3-2	TRBJ2-1	ASSQEWGTSGSTYNEQF
NA	TRBV4-2	TRBJ2-7	ASSQVPGYEQY
NA	TRBV5-1	TRBJ2-7	ASSLAGDSHYEQY
NA	TRBV28	TRBJ1-2	ASSLSTIGYT
NA	TRBV7-3	TRBJ1-2	ASSSIGYGYT
TRBD1	TRBV5-1	TRBJ2-7	ASSLAGTGVYEQY